This T cell receptor (beta chain) was identified during a study of human T cells and chemical hapten exposure. About the research overall: Enrolled patients were predominantly female and had alopecia areata, totalis or universalis.

Specified time point: patch test 1, 2 weeks after DPC sensitization. Documented treatment: therapeutic diphenylcyclopropenone sensitization with weekly scalp DPC. Concerning this clonotype: As yet, its antigen is unknown.

The study's library attached unique molecular identifiers to single cDNA molecules. TCRdb reprocessed the RACE reads via MiXCR and lists one record per CDR3 protein. Of about 110,000 distinct CDR3 sequences in the sample, 11% were seen once. Study-level points and caveats: With DPC sensitization, TCRs exceeding 1 in 1000 frequency showed no change.

Germline assignment: CDR1 DFQATT and CDR2 SNEGSKA (reference sequence). CDR3 size: 16 residues. The V segment lost 6 bases and the J segment 5 bases; nucleotides outside the gene matches: 12. The sequence came from a woman between 40 and 55 years old with alopecia areata. Some clones in this sample may be carry-over from other donors' samples. The chain has TRBV20-1 and TRBJ2-1, with 11 bases that match TRBD2. The source material was whole blood, sampled in connection with sensitization to the hapten diphenylcyclopropenone (DPC). The CDR3 loop is CSANEGLAAGDNEQFF. CDR3 coding DNA: TGCAGTGCCAATGAGGGACTAGCGGCGGGAGACAATGAGCAGTTCTTC.